Below, 7 T cell receptor beta chains from the same sample are listed, as sequenced in a study of shared clonotypes between healthy human individuals (dated by TCRdb to the early 2020s). Libraries came from the immunoSEQ multiplex PCR assay. Not all clones reach the TCRdb copy of this immuneACCESS table, which keeps in-frame sequences only. Checked studies attribute under half of the gap to unresolved V genes and leave the rest unexplained. For this sample there are more than 400,000 clones; about 95% appear just once. The top ten clones comprise 0.06% of the sample. Sample: naive CD4+ T cells sorted from blood. The meaning of the sample's cell subset or site label: CD45RA+ positively selected. The receptors come from a young woman in good health.

This chain links TRBV10-2 with TRBJ1-1, with D maybe TRBD1 (5 bases). This CDR3 contains 14 residues. CDR1 is WSHSY, CDR2 SAAADI, per germline. The V end was cut by 4 bases, the J end by 6 bases, with 15 bases between. CDR3 DNA: TGCGCCAGCAGTGCCCTCAGAGAAGGGGCTGAAGCTTTCTTT. Its translation: CASSALREGAEAFF.

This chain uses TRBV27 with TRBJ1-4; D gene ambiguous. Trimming stripped 1 base from V and 7 bases from J, with 7 bases between. The CDR3 runs to 13 residues. CDR1 is MNHEY and CDR2 is SMNVEV in the germline V gene (reference sequence). CDR3 residues: CASSLWGTEKLFF. The CDR3 coding sequence is TGTGCCAGCAGTTTATGGGGAACTGAAAAACTGTTTTTT.

The chain has TRBV9 and TRBJ2-1; unclear D gene. Looked up from germline, CDR1 is SGDLS and CDR2 is YYNGEE. V was pared by 0 bases and J by 4 bases, with 5 bases between. The CDR3 spans 13 residues. This CDR3 is CASSVVPYNEQFF. The CDR3 DNA reads TGTGCCAGCAGCGTAGTTCCGTACAATGAGCAGTTCTTC. Full variable domain (remainder filled in from reference TRBV9 and TRBJ2-1): DSGVTQTPKHLITATGQRVTLRCSPRSGDLSVYWYQQSLDQGLQFLIQYYNGEERAKGNILERFSAQQFPDLHSELNLSSLELGDSALYFCASSVVPYNEQFFGPGTRLTVL.

This chain uses TRBV28 with TRBJ2-5; 7 bases match TRBD2. TRBJ2-7 matches the DNA end more closely, so the J call is doubtful. The germline V gene encodes CDR1 MDHEN and CDR2 SYDVKM. This CDR3 comprises 13 residues. CDR3: CASSFWTRAEQYF. The DNA of the CDR3 is TGTGCCAGCAGTTTTTGGACTAGAGCCGAGCAGTACTTC.

This clone was seen more than once but under ten times. This chain joins TRBV11-2 and TRBJ1-4; perhaps TRBD1 as D (5 bases). V was shortened by 5 bases and J by 7 bases, with 11 bases between the two germline ends. Germline V gives CDR1 SGHAT, CDR2 FQNNGV. The CDR3 loop spans 13 amino acids. The CDR3 sequence: CASSQGRSEKLFF. The CDR3 nucleotides read TGTGCCAGCAGCCAGGGACGGAGTGAAAAACTGTTTTTT.

The rearrangement joins TRBV10-1 to TRBJ2-7; 10 positions match TRBD1. This CDR3 is built from 14 residues. Germline-derived CDR1 and CDR2 are WNHNN and SYGVQD (reference sequence). The ends lost 4 bases at V and 3 bases at J; junction bases unmatched: 3. The CDR3 DNA reads TGCGCCAGCAGTGTGGGACAGGGGTTCTACGAGCAGTACTTC. As protein: CASSVGQGFYEQYF.

This chain connects TRBV18 to TRBJ1-2; no firm D call. Trimming stripped 5 bases from V and 8 bases from J, with 18 bases between. Germline CDR1 reads KGHSH; CDR2 reads LQKENI. The CDR3 has 14 residues. The CDR3: CASSSRTNTIGYTF. The CDR3 DNA is TGTGCCAGCTCATCGCGAACGAACACGATCGGCTACACCTTC.